This T cell receptor (beta chain) was sequenced in a study of CD8 T cells in ankylosing spondylitis. Trimming removed 0 bases from V and 3 bases from J, with 9 bases in between. CDR1 and CDR2 (germline): MNHEY, SMNVEV (reference sequence). The CDR3 covers 15 residues. TCRdb fed the 5' RACE reads into MiXCR, producing one record per CDR3 protein. Of 250,000 to 350,000 distinct CDR3 sequences in the sample, around 20% were seen once. This clonotype was recorded a few times. The TCR comes from a male donor with ankylosing spondylitis or in good health (not recorded which). This sequence joins TRBV27 and TRBJ2-1; D unresolved. Sequenced: blood, either unsorted or a sorted T cell fraction (not recorded which). This CDR3 is CASSLSSSNYNEQFF. Written as DNA, the CDR3 is TGTGCCAGCAGTTTATCCTCCTCTAACTACAATGAGCAGTTCTTC.